A single sample gave rise to the 26 T cell receptor beta chains below, sequenced in a study of CD8+ T cells in alopecia areata. Once RNA had been extracted, it was reverse transcribed into cDNA to act as the sequencing template. Method: immunoSEQ multiplex PCR; TCRdb's copy keeps in-frame clones and lacks some. The sample carries about 150,000 clones, about three fifths recorded once. The sample taken for sequencing was CD4+ T cells sorted from blood. Source of these receptors: a human donor in good health.

This sequence joins TRBV20-1 and TRBJ2-5, with D unresolved. This CDR3 is built from 10 residues. V lost 5 bases, J lost 7 bases, and 8 bases lay in between. The germline V gene has CDR1 DFQATT and CDR2 SNEGSKA (reference sequence). The CDR3, as DNA: TGCAGTGCTGGATATGGGACCCAGTACTTC. The encoded protein is CSAGYGTQYF.

This chain links TRBV25-1 with TRBJ2-5; D could derive from TRBD1 or TRBD2 (6 bases each). Trimming removed 6 bases from V and 8 bases from J, with 13 bases in between. Germline V CDR1 and CDR2: MGHDK, SYGVNS. CDR3 length equals 12 residues. The CDR3 coding sequence is TGTGCCAGCAGCGGGGGCGCAGGCACCCAGTACTTC. It is translated as CASSGGAGTQYF.

This clone was seen a few times. The chain carries TRBV30 and TRBJ2-1; a possible D gene is TRBD2 (6 bases). The CDR3 extends over 16 amino acids. Germline CDR1 is GTSNPN and CDR2 is SVGIG (reference sequence). Trimming cost V 0 bases and J 2 bases, with 14 bases left between them. In DNA, the CDR3 is TGTGCCTGGAGTGTACGGACTATTCGAGCCTACAATGAGCAGTTCTTC. Amino acids: CAWSVRTIRAYNEQFF.

The chain is built from TRBV29-1 and TRBJ2-5; unclear D gene. Per the germline V gene, CDR1 is SQVTM and CDR2 is ANQGSEA. Trimming removed 7 bases at V and 4 bases at J, with 10 bases between. CDR3 length: 11 residues. The CDR3 here is CSAHWAETQYF. The CDR3 DNA reads as TGCAGCGCCCACTGGGCAGAGACCCAGTACTTC.

The J gene is TRBJ1-1, the V gene TRBV29-1, with TRBD1 identical over 9 bases. Trimming cost V 6 bases and J 3 bases; bases outside gene matches: 8. The CDR3 covers 14 residues. Germline CDR1 and CDR2: SQVTM and ANQGSEA. The CDR3 protein is CSVYNRGPDTEAFF. CDR3 DNA sequence: TGCAGCGTGTATAACAGGGGGCCGGACACTGAAGCTTTCTTT.

The J gene is TRBJ1-3, the V gene TRBV7-2, with TRBD1 matching over 8 bases. There are 16 residues in the CDR3. Germline values: CDR1 SGHTA, CDR2 FQGNSA. V lost 5 bases and J lost 0; bases outside the gene matches: 6. The CDR3 protein is CASSPGQGYSGNTIYF. CDR3 nucleotide sequence: TGTGCCAGCAGCCCCGGACAGGGCTACTCTGGAAACACCATATATTTT.

The chain combines TRBV28 with TRBJ2-3; D unclear. Germline V gene sequence: CDR1 MDHEN, CDR2 SYDVKM. V lost 2 bases and J lost 14, with 17 bases in between. There are 13 residues in the CDR3. The CDR3 region has the DNA TGTGCCAGCAGTTTAATAGTGCGGCAACTTCTGTATTTT. Protein: CASSLIVRQLLYF.

The genes are TRBV19 and TRBJ2-7; the D is unclear. The ends were cut back, 10 bases at V and 3 bases at J, with 13 bases in the middle. Germline values: CDR1 LNHDA, CDR2 SQIVND (reference sequence). The CDR3 has 12 residues. CDR3 loop: CATKNRNYEQYF. In nucleotides, the CDR3 is TGTGCCACCAAAAACCGGAACTACGAGCAGTACTTC.

This clone was seen many times. The chain is built from TRBV6-6 and TRBJ2-5; TRBD2 might be the D (5 bases). The ends were cut back, 6 bases at V and 0 bases at J, with 11 bases in the middle. The germline V gene has CDR1 MNHNY and CDR2 SVGAGI (reference sequence). CDR3 size: 14 residues. The CDR3 spells CASRDSGYQETQYF. CDR3 nucleotide sequence: TGTGCCAGCAGGGACTCCGGATACCAAGAGACCCAGTACTTC.

This chain links TRBV30 with TRBJ2-2; a weak D match, TRBD1 (6 bases). Germline CDR1 is GTSNPN and CDR2 is SVGIG (reference sequence). V was trimmed by 4 bases and J by 7 bases, leaving 10 bases between them. The CDR3 loop spans 12 amino acids. CDR3 DNA: TGTGCCTGGACCCGAGGGGGCGGGGAGCTGTTTTTT. The encoded protein is CAWTRGGGELFF.

The chain links TRBV27 to TRBJ1-2; 8 nucleotides line up with TRBD1. V gave up 4 bases and J gave up 5 bases; unmatched junction bases: 3. Germline assignment: CDR1 MNHEY and CDR2 SMNVEV (reference sequence). The CDR3 length is 13 residues. CDR3 region: CASSSGQGYGYTF. For the CDR3, the DNA is TGTGCCAGCAGTTCAGGACAGGGTTATGGCTACACCTTC.

This clone was detected only a few times. This chain uses TRBV29-1 with TRBJ2-3; D is unresolved. The CDR3 is made up of 12 amino acids. From germline, CDR1 is SQVTM and CDR2 ANQGSEA. CDR3 protein: CIVAGGTDTQYF. The CDR3 DNA reads as TGCATCGTGGCTGGGGGCACAGATACGCAGTATTTT.

By share, this clone counts as medium-sized. The J gene is TRBJ2-1, the V gene TRBV25-1; weak D call: TRBD2 (5 bases). CDR1 and CDR2 from the germline V gene are MGHDK and SYGVNS. V was clipped by 10 bases and J by 3 bases, with 16 bases between them. The CDR3 has 14 amino acids. CDR3 region: CATTEGSNYNEQFF. CDR3 coding DNA: TGTGCCACTACCGAGGGATCAAACTACAATGAGCAGTTCTTC.

The rearrangement links TRBV28 to TRBJ1-6; D is uncertain. CDR1 MDHEN and CDR2 SYDVKM come from the germline V gene. This CDR3 has 11 amino acids. Trimming removed 7 bases at V and 7 bases at J, with 5 bases between. This CDR3 reads CASNENSPLHF. CDR3 in DNA: TGTGCCAGCAACGAGAATTCACCCCTCCACTTT.

A single count supports this clone. The rearrangement uses TRBV29-1 and TRBJ1-1; perhaps TRBD1 as D (5 bases). V gave up 2 bases and J gave up 0 bases, with 7 bases separating them. Germline loops: CDR1 SQVTM, CDR2 ANQGSEA. This CDR3 is built from 13 residues. The CDR3 sequence: CSVENRMNTEAFF. CDR3 bases: TGCAGCGTTGAAAACAGGATGAACACTGAAGCTTTCTTT.

This chain uses TRBV27 with TRBJ2-7, with 9 bases aligning to TRBD2. V lost 8 bases to trimming and J lost 1 base; unmatched junction nucleotides: 3. Germline assignment: CDR1 MNHEY and CDR2 SMNVEV (reference sequence). This CDR3 has 13 residues. The CDR3 loop reads CASCGRESYEQYF. The CDR3 DNA is TGTGCCAGCTGCGGGAGGGAATCCTACGAGCAGTACTTC.

The chain is built from TRBV30 and TRBJ2-5, with 7 bases identical to TRBD1. V lost 5 bases to trimming and J lost 4 bases; unmatched junction nucleotides: 7. Germline CDR1 is GTSNPN and CDR2 is SVGIG (reference sequence). The CDR3 sequence is 13 residues long. CDR3 nucleotides: TGTGCCTGGGACAGGGTGACTTTAGAGACCCAGTACTTC. Amino acids: CAWDRVTLETQYF.

The chain uses TRBV4-2 and TRBJ2-2; 9 bases are a match to TRBD2. Germline V gene lookup returns CDR1 LGHNA and CDR2 YNFKEQ. This CDR3 contains 18 residues. Unmatched junction bases numbered 13, after V lost 1 base and J lost 7 bases. The CDR3 coding sequence is TGTGCCAGCAGCCAAGTGATAGCGGGAGTCGGTTTGGGCGGGGAGCTGTTTTTT. Its translation: CASSQVIAGVGLGGELFF.

This clone occurred a few times. The rearrangement links TRBV29-1 to TRBJ2-5, with 9 bases identical to TRBD2. The CDR3 totals 15 residues. The junction had 6 bases not matched to a gene; V was cut back by 4 bases and J by 0 bases. Germline assignment: CDR1 SQVTM and CDR2 ANQGSEA. This CDR3 reads CSVVLTSGYQETQYF. CDR3 DNA sequence: TGCAGCGTTGTTCTGACTAGCGGTTACCAAGAGACCCAGTACTTC.

The chain links TRBV2 to TRBJ1-2; D gene uncertain. Germline CDR1 reads SNHLY; CDR2 reads FYNNEI. The length of the CDR3 is 9 residues. Trimming shortened V by 6 bases and J by 6 bases, and 2 bases separated the two germline ends. CDR3 nucleotides: TGTGCCAGCAGGAATGGCTACACCTTC. Translated, it gives CASRNGYTF.

This clone occurred a few times. The chain has TRBV29-1 and TRBJ2-7, with D possibly matching TRBD1 (5 bases). V was shortened by 4 bases and J by 2 bases, with 18 bases between the two germline ends. The CDR3 is 15 residues long. CDR1 and CDR2 (germline): SQVTM, ANQGSEA. The CDR3 DNA reads TGCAGCGTTGTCGGATGGGGCAAACCTCCCTACGAGCAGTACTTC. Its translation: CSVVGWGKPPYEQYF.

The CDR3 reads CSVIGQGYGYTF. The DNA for the CDR3 is TGCAGCGTCATCGGACAGGGTTATGGCTACACCTTC. The rearrangement uses TRBV29-1 and TRBJ1-2; 8 bases align to TRBD1. Germline V gene sequence: CDR1 SQVTM, CDR2 ANQGSEA. The trim removed 6 bases at V and 5 bases at J, leaving 5 bases unmatched. The CDR3 consists of 12 residues.

The chain links TRBV11-1 to TRBJ1-1; D call uncertain. This CDR3 has 13 amino acids. Trimming removed 5 bases from V and 1 base from J, with 8 bases in between. Germline V gene sequence: CDR1 SGHAT, CDR2 FQDESV (reference sequence). This CDR3 reads CASSGYRNTEAFF. The CDR3, as DNA: TGTGCCAGCAGCGGGTACAGGAACACTGAAGCTTTCTTT.

The chain uses TRBV29-1 and TRBJ2-1, with D unresolved. This CDR3 region has 14 residues. Germline V gene sequence: CDR1 SQVTM, CDR2 ANQGSEA. V lost 5 bases to trimming and J lost 4 bases, with 15 bases between them. The DNA for the CDR3 is TGCAGCGTTCTTTTAATGGCCCTTTACAATGAGCAGTTCTTC. Translating it yields CSVLLMALYNEQFF.

This clone was observed many times. The genes are TRBV11-2 and TRBJ2-1; a weak D match, TRBD2 (6 bases). The CDR3 has 15 residues. The V gene lost 5 bases and the J gene lost 2 bases, with 13 bases spanning the gap. CDR1 SGHAT and CDR2 FQNNGV come from the germline V gene. CDR3 sequence: CASSPQLATYNEQFF. DNA of the CDR3: TGTGCCAGCAGCCCCCAACTAGCTACCTACAATGAGCAGTTCTTC.

For this clone: At one of its ends the junction is not consistent with the germline gene, which may arise from a read error. The chain combines TRBV7-2 with TRBJ2-3, with 9 bases lining up with TRBD2. The CDR3 extends over 18 amino acids. In germline, CDR1 is SGHTA, CDR2 FQGNSA. The CDR3 sequence: CASSLAGSTPTSTDTQYF. The CDR3 DNA reads as TGTGCCAGCAGCCTAGCGGGATCTACCCCCACTAGCACAGATACGCAGTATTTT.